A selection of T cell receptor beta chains follows, all from one sample in a study of cytomegalovirus exposure and HLA in healthy donors. Clones were sequenced by immunoSEQ multiplex PCR, and TCRdb holds only the in-frame ones, with some missing. Here the sample spans roughly 100,000 clones, roughly 78% being singletons. The specimen was PBMCs. All receptors come from a woman in her thirties or forties in good health and CMV-seronegative. The CDR3 runs from the conserved cysteine through the conserved F or W. The D gene is left open where the match is weak. Size is omitted from some rows. Given values are once, few, many or a class for expanded clones.

j_call cdr3_length clone_size v_call d_call cdr3_nt cdr3_aa
TRBJ2-7 15 NA TRBV6-5 TRBD1 TGTGCCAGCAGTTTTGGACAGGGGAGCTCCTACGAGCAGTACTTC CASSFGQGSSYEQYF
TRBJ2-7 15 NA TRBV9 NA TGTGCCAGCAGCCCAGATCCGACAGGCCAACTCGAGCAGTACTTC CASSPDPTGQLEQYF
TRBJ1-4 15 NA TRBV19 TRBD1 TGTGCCAGTAGTGTCTACAGGGGTGCTAATGAAAAACTGTTTTTT CASSVYRGANEKLFF
TRBJ2-2 15 NA TRBV28 TRBD2 TGTGCCAGCACCCTTAGCGGGGGGGTGAACGGGGAGCTGTTTTTT CASTLSGGVNGELFF
TRBJ2-7 14 NA TRBV5-4 TRBD2 TGTGCCAGCAGTAAGCGGGAGAGACACTACGAGCAGTACTTC CASSKRERHYEQYF
TRBJ1-2 13 NA TRBV7-2 NA TGTGCCAGCAGCTCCGGGAATGGCTATGGCTACACCTTC CASSSGNGYGYTF
TRBJ2-7 17 NA TRBV7-2 NA TGTGCCAGCAGCCCAGACAGGACCGAGCGGGGCACCTACGAGCAGTACTTC CASSPDRTERGTYEQYF
TRBJ1-1 14 NA TRBV7-6 TRBD1 TGTGCCAGCAGCTTGACAGGGAAGGGCACTGAAGCTTTCTTT CASSLTGKGTEAFF
TRBJ1-2 12 NA TRBV7-2 NA TGTGCCAGCAGCTTTGGGAGGGATGGCTACACCTTC CASSFGRDGYTF
TRBJ2-5 15 NA TRBV5-1 NA TGCGCCAGCAGCGCGTTAACAGGGAGCCAAGAGACCCAGTACTTC CASSALTGSQETQYF
TRBJ1-1 15 NA TRBV18 TRBD1 TGTGCCAGCTCACTTACAGGGGCGGGCGACACTGAAGCTTTCTTT CASSLTGAGDTEAFF
TRBJ1-2 12 NA TRBV10-2 NA TGCGCCAGCAGGGGGCAACTATATGGCTACACCTTC CASRGQLYGYTF
TRBJ2-1 13 NA TRBV28 NA TGTGCCAGCAGTGCCGACCTACAGGGTGAGCAGTTCTTC CASSADLQGEQFF
TRBJ1-1 15 NA TRBV18 NA TGTGCCAACTCACCCCGACGGGGAGCCGACCGTGAAGCTTTCTTT CANSPRRGADREAFF
TRBJ1-1 11 NA TRBV10-3 NA TGTGCCATCGATCACTTCGTTGAAGCTTTCTTT CAIDHFVEAFF
TRBJ1-2 15 NA TRBV11-2 TRBD1 TGTGCTACACAGGGGGGACAGGGGGACGGCTATGGCTACACCTTC CATQGGQGDGYGYTF
TRBJ2-7 13 NA TRBV27 NA TGTGCCAGCAGTCCACGAGGTAGCGGCGAGCAGTACTTC CASSPRGSGEQYF
TRBJ2-7 16 NA TRBV4-3 TRBD2 TGCGCCAGCAGCCAAGCCGAGGGGACTAGCCCCTACGAGCAGTACTTC CASSQAEGTSPYEQYF
TRBJ1-1 13 few TRBV5-4 NA TGTGCCAGCAGCTTGCAACAGAACACTGAAGCTTTCTTT CASSLQQNTEAFF
TRBJ2-3 15 NA TRBV5-1 NA TGCGCCAGCAGCTTGGACGCTACCAGGGCAGATACGCAGTATTTT CASSLDATRADTQYF
TRBJ1-1 11 NA TRBV20-1 NA TGCAGTGGCGGGGCGGCAGATGAAGCTTTCTTT CSGGAADEAFF
TRBJ2-7 12 NA TRBV6-5 TRBD2 TGTGCCATAGGAAGACTAGCGAAGGAGCAGTACTTC CAIGRLAKEQYF
TRBJ2-5 12 NA TRBV27 NA TGTGCCAGCAGTTTTGAAGGAGGACGGCAGTACTTC CASSFEGGRQYF
TRBJ2-4 17 once TRBV28 TRBD2 TGTGCCAGCAGTTCCCCCGGGACTAGCGGCGAGTCGGGCATTCAGTACTTC CASSSPGTSGESGIQYF
TRBJ2-1 13 few TRBV7-9 NA TGTTCCAGCAGCCCGCGCGGGGTTACTGAGCAGTTCTTC CSSSPRGVTEQFF
TRBJ1-2 14 NA TRBV11-2 NA TGTGCCAGCAGCTTAGGGGGAACAGGATATGGCTACACCTTC CASSLGGTGYGYTF
TRBJ2-1 16 NA TRBV6-1 NA TGTGCCAGCAGTGGATCCCGGGATCGGTGGTACAATGAGCAGTTCTTC CASSGSRDRWYNEQFF
TRBJ1-1 15 NA TRBV11-2 NA TGTGCCAGCAGCTTTTCGACAGCGATAAACACTGAAGCTTTCTTT CASSFSTAINTEAFF
TRBJ2-7 14 NA TRBV2 TRBD1 TGTGCCAGCAGCCGACAGGGGGACATCTACGAGCAGTACTTC CASSRQGDIYEQYF
TRBJ1-2 15 NA TRBV7-2 TRBD1 TGTGCCAGCAGCTTCCGGACAGGGGGTGGATATGGCTACACCTTC CASSFRTGGGYGYTF
TRBJ1-1 15 NA TRBV6-5 NA TGTGCCAGCAGTTACTCGACGGGGATGAACACTGAAGCTTTCTTT CASSYSTGMNTEAFF
TRBJ2-1 15 NA TRBV5-1 TRBD2 TGCGCCAGCAGCTTAGGAGCGGGAGGGTACAATGAGCAGTTCTTC CASSLGAGGYNEQFF
TRBJ2-1 16 NA TRBV21-1 NA TGTGCCAGCAGTCAAGCTGGCGGGAGAAGTCGTAATGAGCAGTTCTTC CASSQAGGRSRNEQFF
TRBJ1-3 15 NA TRBV18 NA TGTGCCAGCTCACCCACAGGGAATTCTGGAAACACCATATATTTT CASSPTGNSGNTIYF
TRBJ1-5 18 NA TRBV30 TRBD1 TGTGCCTGGACCCCTGAAGGGACAGAAAGATCAGTTTTAGAGCCCCAGCATTTT CAWTPEGTERSVLEPQHF
TRBJ2-1 15 NA TRBV10-3 TRBD1 TGTGCCATCAGTGACCCGGGACAGGGGCTTTATGAGCAGTTCTTC CAISDPGQGLYEQFF
TRBJ2-7 14 NA TRBV6-1 NA TGTGCCAGCAGTGAAGGATGGGGCTTCTACGAGCAGTACTTC CASSEGWGFYEQYF
TRBJ2-6 17 NA TRBV4-3 TRBD1 TGCGCCAGCAGCCAAGATAACCAGGGGGCTGGGGCCAACGTCCTGACTTTC CASSQDNQGAGANVLTF
TRBJ2-3 18 NA TRBV12-2 NA TGTGCAAGTCGCCATGAGCCGGGACAGGGCCGATCCACAGATACGCAGTATTTT CASRHEPGQGRSTDTQYF
TRBJ1-4 15 few TRBV7-2 TRBD1 TGTGCCAGCAGCCAAGGTGGGACAGGGGACGAAAAACTGTTTTTT CASSQGGTGDEKLFF
TRBJ2-7 13 NA TRBV6-5 TRBD1 TGTGCCAGCAGTGGGGGACAGACCTACGAGCAGTACTTC CASSGGQTYEQYF
TRBJ1-5 13 NA TRBV19 NA TGTGCCAGTAGTATAATGGAGGCACAGCCCCAGCATTTT CASSIMEAQPQHF
TRBJ1-1 15 NA TRBV5-8 NA TGTGCCAGCAGCTTTCAGGGGACACTGAACACTGAAGCTTTCTTT CASSFQGTLNTEAFF
TRBJ2-7 15 NA TRBV18 TRBD2 TGTGCCAGCTCACCAACAGGGTTAGCGGGAGGGGAGCAGTACTTC CASSPTGLAGGEQYF
TRBJ2-1 17 NA TRBV14 TRBD2 TGTGCCAGCAGCCTCCACGTGGGACTAGCGGGAGGCAATGAGCAGTTCTTC CASSLHVGLAGGNEQFF
TRBJ1-6 13 NA TRBV27 NA TGTGCCAGCAAGGGGACGCAGGGGTCACCCCTCCACTTT CASKGTQGSPLHF
TRBJ2-7 15 NA TRBV14 TRBD1 TGTGCCAGCAGCCGAGGGACAGGGCGGACCTACGAGCAGTACTTC CASSRGTGRTYEQYF
TRBJ1-3 16 NA TRBV18 NA TGTGCCAGCTCACCAGATTTTACGGGCTCTGGAAACACCATATATTTT CASSPDFTGSGNTIYF
TRBJ2-1 15 NA TRBV7-9 NA TGTTCCAGCAGCCTACTACCCCTCCAGGGCGGTGAGCAGTTCTTC CSSSLLPLQGGEQFF
TRBJ2-5 16 NA TRBV28 TRBD1 TGTGCCAGCAGTTACCCAGGACAGGGTCCGCAAGAGACCCAGTACTTC CASSYPGQGPQETQYF
TRBJ1-4 16 NA TRBV7-2 TRBD1 TGTGCCAGCAGCTCCCGGGCAGGGGGCAGGTTTGAAAAACTGTTTTTT CASSSRAGGRFEKLFF
TRBJ1-6 15 once TRBV9 NA TGTGCCAGCAGCGTAGGTAAGGAGGGGTATTCACCCCTCCACTTT CASSVGKEGYSPLHF
TRBJ1-2 13 NA TRBV28 TRBD1 TGTGCCAGCAACGCGGACAGGGTTCGTGGCTACACCTTC CASNADRVRGYTF
TRBJ1-5 14 once TRBV9 NA TGTGCCAGCAGCGTAGGCACCTCGGGTCAGCCCCAGCATTTT CASSVGTSGQPQHF
TRBJ2-3 16 NA TRBV4-1 NA TGCGCCAGCAGCCATCGATACGGATCCGGCGGAGATACGCAGTATTTT CASSHRYGSGGDTQYF
TRBJ2-5 14 NA TRBV30 TRBD1 TGTGCCTGGAGTGCGGGACAGGGGGAAGAGACCCAGTACTTC CAWSAGQGEETQYF
TRBJ1-2 12 NA TRBV11-2 NA TGTGCCAGCGCGCAGGGTGCCTATGGCTACACCTTC CASAQGAYGYTF
TRBJ2-7 14 NA TRBV4-3 NA TGCGCCAGCAGCCAAGGTTCCGGCTCCTACGAGCAGTACTTC CASSQGSGSYEQYF
TRBJ1-1 15 NA TRBV7-2 NA TGTGCCAGCAGCTTAGAAGCCAGGGGAAACACTGAAGCTTTCTTT CASSLEARGNTEAFF
TRBJ2-3 18 NA TRBV5-4 TRBD2 TGTGCCAGCAGCTTGCGGGCCCTAGCGGGAGGGGTCACAGATACGCAGTATTTT CASSLRALAGGVTDTQYF